Sequencing of this T cell receptor beta chain was carried out in a study of shared clonotypes between healthy human individuals. Findings of the study overall: Several donors had about 5% of their naive CD4 clonotypes in common.

This clone showed up just once. Its specificity is not known. The assay was immunoSEQ multiplex PCR, and TCRdb's table has in-frame clones only and misses some. The profile shows about 1 million clones, under 80% of them singletons. The donors were adults (healthy and HIV-negative) with no recent acute infections or vaccinations. This CDR3 spans 13 amino acids. Germline CDR1 reads MNHNY; CDR2 reads SVGAGI (reference sequence). With 6 bases clipped from V and 8 bases from J, the junction kept 8 bases outside the gene matches. The specimen was memory CD4+ T cells sorted from blood. Indicated subset: CD45RA-negative fraction. This rearrangement joins TRBV6-6 to TRBJ1-2, with 8 bases that match TRBD1. The TCR was taken from a man aged 18 to 30 in good health. CDR3 amino acids: CASSPTGGGGYTF. In DNA, the CDR3 is TGTGCCAGCAGCCCTACAGGGGGGGGAGGCTACACCTTC.